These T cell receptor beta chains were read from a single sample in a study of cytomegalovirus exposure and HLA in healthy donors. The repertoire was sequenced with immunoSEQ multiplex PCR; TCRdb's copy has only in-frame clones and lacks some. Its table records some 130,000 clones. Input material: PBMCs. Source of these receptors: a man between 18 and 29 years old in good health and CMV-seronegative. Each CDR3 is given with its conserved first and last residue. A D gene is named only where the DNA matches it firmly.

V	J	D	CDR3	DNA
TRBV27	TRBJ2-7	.	CASAYGTISREQYF	TGTGCCAGCGCCTACGGGACAATCTCACGCGAGCAGTACTTC
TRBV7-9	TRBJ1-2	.	CASSLDIFDGYTF	TGTGCCAGCAGCTTGGACATATTCGATGGCTACACCTTC
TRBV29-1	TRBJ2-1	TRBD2	CSVGAFSGGPGEQFF	TGCAGCGTTGGAGCATTTAGCGGGGGGCCCGGTGAGCAGTTCTTC
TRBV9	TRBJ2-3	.	CASSVAPPDTQYF	TGTGCCAGCAGCGTGGCTCCCCCAGATACGCAGTATTTT
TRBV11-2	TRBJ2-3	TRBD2	CASSFVRLAGGQNTQYF	TGTGCCAGCAGCTTCGTAAGACTAGCGGGAGGGCAAAATACGCAGTATTTT
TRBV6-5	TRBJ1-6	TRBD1	CAVSGTGGYNSPLHF	TGTGCCGTTTCAGGGACAGGGGGCTATAATTCACCCCTCCACTTT
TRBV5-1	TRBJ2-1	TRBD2	CASRLAGFNEQFF	TGCGCCAGCCGACTAGCGGGATTCAATGAGCAGTTCTTC
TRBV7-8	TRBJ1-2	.	CASSLGSSFYGYTF	TGTGCCAGCAGCCTAGGTTCCTCCTTCTATGGCTACACCTTC
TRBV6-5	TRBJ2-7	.	CASSSIGDSSYEQYF	TGTGCCAGCAGTTCAATCGGGGATAGCTCCTACGAGCAGTACTTC
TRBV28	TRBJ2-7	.	CASSSPVIGQGGRNPGGGYEQYF	TGTGCCAGCAGCTCTCCAGTAATCGGGCAGGGGGGAAGAAATCCAGGAGGGGGTTACGAGCAGTACTTC